The entry below gives a single TCR beta chain sequence along with its context. It has no known antigen specificity. No much larger clonotype is one base removed from it; base qualities were not supplied. This entry is derived from a study of lymphopenia after photon versus proton radiotherapy (dated by TCRdb to 2018 to 2020). About the full investigation: The immunological effects of photon versus proton radiation therapy were compared in patients with gastrointestinal tumors who developed high-grade lymphopenia. The cohort included under 25 patients with gastrointestinal tumors who developed lymphopenia after receiving either photon or proton therapy. The goal of the study was to characterize the differences between the two radiation modalities in how they affect the immune system.

The investigation overall reported the following: Proton-treated patients stayed relatively stable during treatment, while photon-treated patients lost naive T cells and TCR diversity and gained effector/memory populations. The survival association was assessed only in patients who died, and the authors presented better survival with proton therapy as a possibility rather than a demonstrated result. Across the cohort, a larger post-nadir drop in TCR diversity was inversely correlated with overall survival time among patients who died. After the lymphocyte count nadir, photon-treated repertoires showed oligoclonal expansion, especially of CD8+ Temra cells, which drove the drop in diversity.

The library was made by the immunoSEQ multiplex PCR assay. Deep sequencing of rearranged TCR beta loci, alongside multiparametric flow cytometry, was used to profile T cell repertoires. As stored in TCRdb, this immuneACCESS dataset retains in-frame rearrangements with V and J assigned. A fraction of the clones does not appear; measured against another copy, unresolved V genes explain less than half of the discrepancy, and the remainder lacks a known reason. Present in this sample are around 20,000 clones, about 85% of which were seen just once. Roughly a sixth of the sample is taken by the ten largest. The germline V gene yields SGHRS for CDR1 and YFSETQ for CDR2. Measured from the cysteine to the phenylalanine, the CDR3 is 13 residues long. Left in the record is the CDR3 DNA by itself, 39 bases read in frame from the first base. V is cut by 4 bases and J by 6 bases, and the space between the germline ends is 11 bases.

The receptor's source is a man in his 60s with pancreatic cancer. The sequenced sample was peripheral blood, obtained from a patient treated with photon-based radiotherapy. This chain joins TRBV5-1 to TRBJ2-1, with no confidently assigned D gene. Here the CDR3 is given as CASSATSVNEQFF. Read as DNA, the sequence is TGCGCCAGCAGCGCCACAAGTGTCAATGAGCAGTTCTTC.